This T cell receptor (beta chain) derives from a study of blood T cell repertoires in COVID-19. Study background: Samples taken during acute and convalescent COVID-19 were collected in the United States, Italy and Spain.

Produced via immunoSEQ multiplex PCR; TCRdb's table is partial and in-frame only. The profile shows approximately 300,000 clones, approximately 92% of them singletons. This receptor was identified in a woman aged 25 to 39 with COVID-19, enrolled during active disease. Sequenced: peripheral blood.

The CDR3 region is CASSALAGGPKDTQYF. As DNA, the CDR3 is TGTGCCAGCAGTGCCTTAGCGGGAGGGCCTAAAGATACGCAGTATTTT. The rearrangement uses TRBV6-1 and TRBJ2-3; 11 bases agree with TRBD2. Germline CDR1 and CDR2: MNHNS and SASEGT. The CDR3 is 16 amino acids. Germline trimming cut 4 bases from V and 5 bases from J; bases unmatched to any gene: 8.